The 13 T cell receptor beta chains below come from one sample, sequenced in a study of blood T cell repertoires in COVID-19. Generated by immunoSEQ multiplex PCR, the TCRdb table keeps only in-frame clones and is missing some. The profile shows about 200,000 clones, roughly nine tenths of them singletons. Sample: peripheral blood. The receptors originated from a man between 60 and 75 years old with COVID-19, enrolled during active disease.

The gene calls are TRBV28 and TRBJ2-1; 7 bases agree with TRBD1. This CDR3 is built from 13 residues. J was trimmed by 9 bases and V by 6 bases; bases with no gene match: 8. Germline CDR1 reads MDHEN; CDR2 reads SYDVKM. The DNA of the CDR3 is TGTGCCAGCAGGCTACAGGGGCTACGTGAGCAGTTCTTC. This codes for CASRLQGLREQFF.

Remarks on this clone: A junction boundary mismatches the germline segment, possibly from a read error. The genes are TRBV5-1 and TRBJ1-4, with D unresolved. The CDR3 has 16 residues. Germline CDR1 reads SGHRS; CDR2 reads YFSETQ. Here the CDR3 reads CASRLGGFTTNEKLFF. DNA of the CDR3: TGCGCCAGCAGGTTGGGAGGATTCACAACTAATGAAAAACTGTTTTTT.

This rearrangement joins TRBV12-3 or TRBV12-4 to TRBJ2-3; 7 nucleotides align to TRBD2. Unmatched junction bases numbered 4, after V lost 4 bases and J lost 6 bases. This CDR3 contains 13 residues. CDR3 sequence reads: CASSSAGVDTQYF. The CDR3 DNA sequence: TGTGCCAGCAGTTCTGCGGGAGTCGATACGCAGTATTTT.

The CDR3 loop is CASSLGGRAGSPLHF. CDR3 nucleotide sequence: TGTGCCAGCAGCTTAGGTGGGAGGGCTGGGTCACCCCTCCACTTT. The chain has TRBV7-2 and TRBJ1-6; D remains ambiguous. The CDR3 is 15 amino acids. The germline CDR1 and CDR2 sequences are SGHTA and FQGNSA. Trimming took off 1 base at V and 10 bases at J, with 14 bases between the two ends.

The rearrangement uses TRBV9 and TRBJ1-2; D not resolved. Germline CDR1 reads SGDLS; CDR2 reads YYNGEE. Trimming took off 0 bases at V and 6 bases at J, with 6 bases between the two ends. The CDR3 has 12 residues. The CDR3 DNA follows: TGTGCCAGCAGCGTAGTTAGAGATGGCTACACCTTC. Translated: CASSVVRDGYTF.

The V gene is TRBV18, the J gene TRBJ2-2, with D maybe TRBD2 (5 bases). The CDR3 contains 12 residues. V lost 8 bases and J 7 bases, leaving 11 bases between the germline ends. Germline V gene data show CDR1 as KGHSH and CDR2 as LQKENI. CDR3 region: CASGLAVGELFF. The CDR3 region has the DNA TGTGCCAGCGGTCTAGCTGTCGGGGAGCTGTTTTTT.

This clone showed up just once. The V call is TRBV11-2, the J call TRBJ2-3; D might be TRBD1 (6 bases). CDR1 is SGHAT and CDR2 is FQNNGV in the germline V gene. Trimming took off 6 bases at V and 0 bases at J, with 16 bases between the two ends. CDR3 length equals 16 residues. CDR3 nucleotides: TGTGCCAGCAGTCTCCGCCGGGACACCAGCACAGATACGCAGTATTTT. Translation: CASSLRRDTSTDTQYF.

The chain carries TRBV3-1 (or the pseudogene TRBV3-2) and TRBJ1-6, with a tentative D call TRBD1 (6 bases). The germline V gene has CDR1 LGHDT and CDR2 YNNKEL (reference sequence). The CDR3 covers 13 residues. V was trimmed by 6 bases and J by 10 bases, leaving 13 bases between them. The CDR3 sequence is CASRDSSGSPLHF. CDR3 DNA sequence: TGTGCCAGCAGGGACAGTTCCGGGTCACCCCTCCACTTT.

V is TRBV2 and J is TRBJ2-7, with 10 bases lining up with TRBD1. V gave up 5 bases and J gave up 10 bases; unmatched junction bases: 17. Germline V gives CDR1 SNHLY, CDR2 FYNNEI. This CDR3 is built from 16 residues. The CDR3 coding sequence is TGTGCCAGCAGTATCCCGAGGGGGACAGGGGAAGGGTACCAGTACTTC. It is translated as CASSIPRGTGEGYQYF.

The rearrangement joins TRBV2 to TRBJ2-2; 8 nucleotides align to TRBD1. The CDR3 length is 16 residues. The V and J ends lost 3 bases and 3 bases, in that order; junction bases with no gene match: 6. Germline V gene lookup returns CDR1 SNHLY and CDR2 FYNNEI. Here the CDR3 DNA reads TGTGCCAGCAGTGACCCCGGACAGGGTTACACCGGGGAGCTGTTTTTT. It specifies CASSDPGQGYTGELFF.

V usage is TRBV18 and J usage is TRBJ2-1; D gene uncertain. Germline V gene data show CDR1 as KGHSH and CDR2 as LQKENI. The CDR3 runs to 14 residues. V was clipped by 5 bases and J by 7 bases, with 15 bases between them. The CDR3 loop reads CASSASDPWNEQFF. CDR3 bases: TGTGCCAGCTCAGCTAGTGACCCCTGGAATGAGCAGTTCTTC.

The rearrangement links TRBV28 to TRBJ1-4, with a possible D match to TRBD1 (6 bases). This CDR3 comprises 14 residues. Trimming stripped 5 bases from V and 9 bases from J, with 16 bases between. Germline-derived CDR1 and CDR2 are MDHEN and SYDVKM. In DNA, the CDR3 is TGTGCCAGCAGTCGGGACGGCGGGGGGCAAAAACTGTTTTTT. Translation gives CASSRDGGGQKLFF.

The CDR3 sequence is CASSSPRGAREQYF. The CDR3 DNA sequence: TGTGCCAGCAGTTCCCCCCGGGGGGCCCGGGAGCAGTACTTC. The gene calls are TRBV6-5 and TRBJ2-7, with D possibly being TRBD2 (7 bases). V was pared by 4 bases and J by 7 bases, with 17 bases between. The germline gives CDR1 MNHEY, CDR2 SVGAGI. This CDR3 has 14 residues.